The 4 T cell receptor beta chains below come from one sample, sequenced in a study of blood T cell repertoires in COVID-19. The protocol was immunoSEQ multiplex PCR, while the TCRdb copy is restricted to in-frame clones and leaves out a portion. The repertoire consists of 150,000 to 200,000 clones, with roughly 73% occurring once and the leading ten covering 2.8%. The sample taken for sequencing was peripheral blood. The origin of the receptors is an older man with acute or convalescent COVID-19.

This clone has just a few counts. The rearrangement joins TRBV3-1 (or the pseudogene TRBV3-2) to TRBJ2-1; perhaps TRBD2 as D (6 bases). Germline V gene data show CDR1 as LGHDT and CDR2 as YNNKEL (reference sequence). V lost 7 bases and J lost 8, with 21 bases in between. CDR3 length equals 15 residues. CDR3 amino acids: CASTSTGSGTYEQFF. Here the CDR3 DNA reads TGTGCCAGCACCTCAACCGGTAGCGGTACCTATGAGCAGTTCTTC.

V and J are TRBV7-2 and TRBJ2-7; possible D gene TRBD1, 6 bases. The germline V gene has CDR1 SGHTA and CDR2 FQGNSA. The V end lost 2 bases, the J end lost 7 bases, and 12 bases lay between the germline ends. This CDR3 spans 13 amino acids. CDR3 nucleotide sequence: TGTGCCAGCAGCTTAAGTACAGGGTGGGAGCAGTACTTC. Protein: CASSLSTGWEQYF.

The chain recombines TRBV7-9 with TRBJ1-4; D may be TRBD1 (6 bases). There are 14 residues in the CDR3. CDR1 SEHNR and CDR2 FQNEAQ come from the germline V gene (reference sequence). The V gene lost 5 bases and the J gene lost 6 bases, with 13 bases spanning the gap. CDR3 protein: CASSVRDTDEKLFF. The CDR3 DNA reads as TGTGCCAGCAGCGTCCGGGACACCGATGAAAAACTGTTTTTT. Full variable domain (rest looked up from reference TRBV7-9 and TRBJ1-4): DTGVSQNPRHKITKRGQNVTFRCDPISEHNRLYWYRQTLGQGPEFLTYFQNEAQLEKSRLLSDRFSAERPKGSFSTLEIQRTEQGDSAMYLCASSVRDTDEKLFFGSGTQLSVL.

The chain couples TRBV27 to TRBJ2-1, with 8 bases identical to TRBD2. The CDR3 contains 14 residues. V shed 10 bases and J 4 bases; nucleotides not matched to a gene: 9. Germline V gene sequence: CDR1 MNHEY, CDR2 SMNVEV (reference sequence). The DNA of the CDR3 is TGTGCCAAACAGCGGGGGCGAATTTACAATGAGCAGTTCTTC. Amino acids: CAKQRGRIYNEQFF.